One and the same sample provided the 19 T cell receptor beta chains below, sequenced in a study of T cell responses to AZD1222 COVID-19 vaccine (dated by TCRdb to about 2021). Library creation used the immunoSEQ multiplex PCR assay. This is the immuneACCESS table as TCRdb keeps it, with only in-frame sequences that have V and J called. A part of the clones is gone; compared with another copy, unresolved V genes explain less than half, and the rest is unexplained. Present in this sample are over 65,000 clones, approximately 90% of which were seen just once. The ten most abundant clones make up 4.5% to 6% of the sample. Taken with the paper, the label for time point translates to: baseline before first vaccination. Sample: peripheral blood, taken on day 0 of AZD1222 vaccination. The source of these receptors is an adult in good health.

The CDR3 here is CASTLDRHYGYTF. In DNA, the CDR3 is TGTGCCAGTACCCTGGACAGGCACTATGGCTACACCTTC. V and J are TRBV19 and TRBJ1-2, with 7 bases aligning to TRBD1. Per germline, CDR1 LNHDA and CDR2 SQIVND (reference sequence). The CDR3 length is 13 residues. Unmatched junction bases numbered 5, after V lost 7 bases and J lost 3 bases.

J is TRBJ1-1 and V is TRBV9; 9 bases are shared with TRBD1. The CDR3 runs to 15 residues. V lost 4 bases to trimming and J lost 1 base; unmatched junction nucleotides: 5. Germline V lookup: CDR1 SGDLS, CDR2 YYNGEE. This CDR3 reads CASSRLDRGNTEAFF. The DNA for the CDR3 is TGTGCCAGCAGCCGCCTGGACAGGGGGAACACTGAAGCTTTCTTT. The whole variable domain, filled in from reference TRBV9 and TRBJ1-1, reads DSGVTQTPKHLITATGQRVTLRCSPRSGDLSVYWYQQSLDQGLQFLIQYYNGEERAKGNILERFSAQQFPDLHSELNLSSLELGDSALYFCASSRLDRGNTEAFFGQGTRLTVV.

A few counts support this clone. The rearrangement links TRBV12-3 or TRBV12-4 to TRBJ1-1; no reliable D call. The CDR3 loop spans 13 amino acids. Trimming took off 3 bases at V and 1 base at J, with 6 bases between the two ends. CDR3 in DNA: TGTGCCAGCAGTTTGCAGTGGAACACTGAAGCTTTCTTT. The encoded protein is CASSLQWNTEAFF.

This sequence joins TRBV20-1 and TRBJ1-2; D gene ambiguous. Germline lookup yields CDR1 DFQATT and CDR2 SNEGSKA (reference sequence). This CDR3 contains 10 residues. Trimming stripped 8 bases from V and 6 bases from J, with 10 bases between. CDR3 loop: CSCLSDGYTF. In nucleotides, the CDR3 is TGCAGTTGCCTTTCTGATGGCTACACCTTC.

The rearrangement links TRBV7-8 to TRBJ2-2, with no clear D. CDR1 and CDR2 from the germline V gene are SGHVS and FQNEAQ. The V gene lost 4 bases and the J gene lost 6 bases, with 12 bases spanning the gap. The CDR3 runs to 14 residues. Written as DNA, the CDR3 is TGTGCCAGCAGCTCTAACGTACTTCCCGGGGAGCTGTTTTTT. This sequence encodes CASSSNVLPGELFF.

The chain is built from TRBV18 and TRBJ2-1, with 7 bases identical to TRBD2. Germline lookup yields CDR1 KGHSH and CDR2 LQKENI. Germline trimming cut 4 bases from V and 10 bases from J; bases unmatched to any gene: 10. The CDR3 consists of 14 residues. The CDR3 loop is CASSLGRSSGEQFF. DNA of the CDR3: TGTGCCAGCTCACTTGGCCGGTCTAGCGGCGAGCAGTTCTTC.

This sequence joins TRBV2 and TRBJ1-5; D is ambiguous. The CDR3 length is 16 residues. Germline assignment: CDR1 SNHLY and CDR2 FYNNEI. The V end lost 0 bases, the J end lost 4 bases, and 13 bases lay between the germline ends. CDR3: CASSEADSPGNQPQHF. The CDR3 bases are TGTGCCAGCAGTGAAGCTGATTCGCCTGGAAATCAGCCCCAGCATTTT.

The chain links TRBV4-2 to TRBJ2-5; 7 bases line up with TRBD2. Germline V gene sequence: CDR1 LGHNA, CDR2 YNFKEQ. CDR3 length equals 17 residues. Trimming took 0 bases from V and 2 from J; bases not matched to a gene: 9. The CDR3: CASSQEWGGSEQETQYF. In DNA form, the CDR3 reads TGTGCCAGCAGCCAAGAATGGGGGGGATCGGAGCAAGAGACCCAGTACTTC.

The V gene is TRBV5-1, the J gene TRBJ2-1, with 8 bases that match TRBD1. The CDR3 length is 14 residues. After removal of 4 bases from V and 8 bases from J, the junction contained 8 bases not matched to a gene. CDR1 is SGHRS, CDR2 YFSETQ, per germline. The CDR3 coding sequence is TGCGCCAGCAGCACAGGGGGGTCTCTGGATGAGCAGTTCTTC. Its protein is CASSTGGSLDEQFF.

The chain joins TRBV19 to TRBJ1-6; TRBD1 agrees at 7 bases. The CDR3 length is 15 residues. Germline CDR1 reads LNHDA; CDR2 reads SQIVND (reference sequence). V lost 4 bases to trimming and J lost 7 bases; unmatched junction nucleotides: 7. CDR3 residues: CASSTRRGTNSPLHF. DNA of the CDR3: TGTGCCAGTAGTACCCGCAGGGGGACCAATTCACCCCTCCACTTT.

The chain employs TRBV5-1 and TRBJ1-5, with 10 bases fitting TRBD1. This CDR3 spans 14 amino acids. Germline lookup yields CDR1 SGHRS and CDR2 YFSETQ. The V gene end was trimmed by 4 bases and the J gene end by 5 bases; junction bases not matched to a gene: 3. The CDR3 protein is CASSPDRGDQPQHF. DNA of the CDR3: TGCGCCAGCAGCCCGGACAGGGGGGATCAGCCCCAGCATTTT. Based on the CDR3 plus reference TRBV5-1 and TRBJ1-5, the full variable domain is KAGVTQTPRYLIKTRGQQVTLSCSPISGHRSVSWYQQTPGQGLQFLFEYFSETQRNKGNFPGRFSGRQFSNSRSEMNVSTLELGDSALYLCASSPDRGDQPQHFGDGTRLSIL.

This clone is a singleton in its sample. The V gene is TRBV7-9, the J gene TRBJ2-1; TRBD2 agrees at 13 bases. Germline CDR1 is SEHNR and CDR2 is FQNEAQ (reference sequence). Trimming removed 7 bases from V and 5 bases from J; junction bases left unmatched: 14. The CDR3 covers 18 residues. The CDR3 DNA follows: TGTGCCAGCAACTACCCCCGGGGACTAGCGGGGACCCACAATGAGCAGTTCTTC. Protein product: CASNYPRGLAGTHNEQFF.

The V gene is TRBV6-5, the J gene TRBJ1-2; 8 bases line up with TRBD1. V gave up 2 bases and J gave up 4 bases; unmatched junction bases: 3. CDR1 and CDR2 (germline): MNHEY, SVGAGI. The CDR3 covers 14 residues. DNA for the CDR3: TGTGCCAGCAGTTACAGTGACAGGGGCTATGGCTACACCTTC. Translated: CASSYSDRGYGYTF.

The chain links TRBV15 to TRBJ1-2; no clear D gene. V lost 0 bases and J lost 3, with 8 bases in between. The CDR3 is 14 amino acids. CDR1 is LNHNV and CDR2 is YYDKDF in the germline V gene (reference sequence). The CDR3 sequence: CATSRDRQHYGYTF. As DNA, the CDR3 is TGTGCCACCAGCAGAGATAGGCAGCACTATGGCTACACCTTC. The variable domain in full, completed from reference TRBV15 and TRBJ1-2, reads DAMVIQNPRYQVTQFGKPVTLSCSQTLNHNVMYWYQQKSSQAPKLLFHYYDKDFNNEADTPDNFQSRRPNTSFCFLDIRSPGLGDTAMYLCATSRDRQHYGYTFGSGTRLTVV.

This sequence joins TRBV19 and TRBJ1-2; the match to TRBD1 covers 7 bases. Germline CDR1 reads LNHDA; CDR2 reads SQIVND (reference sequence). This CDR3 contains 14 residues. Trimming removed 7 bases from V and 0 bases from J; junction bases left unmatched: 5. The CDR3: CASTPGQANYGYTF. The DNA for the CDR3 is TGTGCCAGTACCCCAGGACAGGCTAACTATGGCTACACCTTC.

The chain employs TRBV3-1 (or the pseudogene TRBV3-2) and TRBJ1-1; 11 positions match TRBD1. Per germline, CDR1 LGHDT and CDR2 YNNKEL (reference sequence). Trimming took 3 bases from V and 6 from J; bases not matched to a gene: 9. The CDR3 runs to 16 residues. CDR3 DNA: TGTGCCAGCAGCCATACCACCGGGACAGGGGGACCTGAAGCTTTCTTT. Translated: CASSHTTGTGGPEAFF.

This chain links TRBV19 with TRBJ2-7; no clear D. The CDR3 has 13 amino acids. V lost 2 bases and J lost 3, with 8 bases in between. Looked up from germline, CDR1 is LNHDA and CDR2 is SQIVND (reference sequence). CDR3 sequence: CASSIRQNYEQYF. CDR3 in DNA: TGTGCCAGTAGTATAAGGCAGAACTACGAGCAGTACTTC.

The J gene is TRBJ2-7, the V gene TRBV27; D is ambiguous. Trimming cost V 3 bases and J 3 bases, with 9 bases left between them. The CDR3 extends over 13 amino acids. Germline CDR1 and CDR2: MNHEY and SMNVEV (reference sequence). In DNA, the CDR3 is TGTGCCAGCAGTTTCCTCATTCACTACGAGCAGTACTTC. The encoded protein is CASSFLIHYEQYF.

This clone came up a few times. V is TRBV9 and J is TRBJ2-1; tentatively, D is TRBD1 (6 bases). The CDR3 extends over 15 amino acids. Per the germline V gene, CDR1 is SGDLS and CDR2 is YYNGEE. The V end was cut by 4 bases, the J end by 1 base, with 12 bases between. CDR3 coding DNA: TGTGCCAGCAGCCTCGACAGGATGTCCTACAATGAGCAGTTCTTC. Its protein is CASSLDRMSYNEQFF.